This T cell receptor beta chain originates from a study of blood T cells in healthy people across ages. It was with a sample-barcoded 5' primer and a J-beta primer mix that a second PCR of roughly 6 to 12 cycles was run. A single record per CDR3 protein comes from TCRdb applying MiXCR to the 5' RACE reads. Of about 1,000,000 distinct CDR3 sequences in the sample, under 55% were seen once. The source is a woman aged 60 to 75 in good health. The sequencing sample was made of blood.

The CDR3: CASSLDRLANEKLFF. The CDR3 nucleotides read TGCGCCAGCAGCTTGGATAGGCTGGCTAATGAAAAACTGTTTTTT. The chain combines TRBV5-1 with TRBJ1-4; the D is unclear. The CDR3 has 15 amino acids. From germline, CDR1 is SGHRS and CDR2 YFSETQ. Deletions cut 0 bases from V and 3 bases from J, with 9 bases between.